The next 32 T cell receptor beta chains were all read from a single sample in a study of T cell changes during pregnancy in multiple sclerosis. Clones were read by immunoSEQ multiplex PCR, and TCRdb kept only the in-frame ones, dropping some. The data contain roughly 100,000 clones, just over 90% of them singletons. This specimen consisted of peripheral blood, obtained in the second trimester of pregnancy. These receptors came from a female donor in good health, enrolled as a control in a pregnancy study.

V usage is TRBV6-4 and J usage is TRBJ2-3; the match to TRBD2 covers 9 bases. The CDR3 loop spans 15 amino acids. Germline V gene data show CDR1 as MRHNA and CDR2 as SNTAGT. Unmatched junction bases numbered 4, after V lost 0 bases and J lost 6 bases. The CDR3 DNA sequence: TGTGCCAGCAGTGACTCTGCTAGCGGGGCGGATACGCAGTATTTT. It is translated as CASSDSASGADTQYF.

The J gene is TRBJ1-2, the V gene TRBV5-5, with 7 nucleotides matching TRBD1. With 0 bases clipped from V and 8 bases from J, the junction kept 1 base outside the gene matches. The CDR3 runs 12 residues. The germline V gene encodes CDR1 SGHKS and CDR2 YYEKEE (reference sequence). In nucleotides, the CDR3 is TGTGCCAGCAGCTTGGAGGGGGCCGGCTACACCTTC. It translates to CASSLEGAGYTF.

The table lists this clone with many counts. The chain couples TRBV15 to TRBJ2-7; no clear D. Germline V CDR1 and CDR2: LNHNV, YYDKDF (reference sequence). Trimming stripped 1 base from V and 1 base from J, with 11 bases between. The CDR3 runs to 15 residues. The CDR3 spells CATSRGTDTSYEQYF. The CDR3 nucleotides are TGTGCCACCAGCAGAGGCACAGATACATCCTACGAGCAGTACTTC.

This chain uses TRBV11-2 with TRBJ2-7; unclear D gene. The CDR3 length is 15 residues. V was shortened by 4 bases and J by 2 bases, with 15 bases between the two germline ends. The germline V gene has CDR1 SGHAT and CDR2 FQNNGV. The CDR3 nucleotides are TGTGCCAGCAGCTCCCGCCTTACAGTCCCCTACGAGCAGTACTTC. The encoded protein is CASSSRLTVPYEQYF.

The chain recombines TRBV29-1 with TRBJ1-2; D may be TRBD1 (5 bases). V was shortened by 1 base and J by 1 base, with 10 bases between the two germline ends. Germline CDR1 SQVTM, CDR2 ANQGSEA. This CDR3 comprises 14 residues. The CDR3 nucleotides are TGCAGCGTTGAAGGACACAGGAGTAACTATGGCTACACCTTC. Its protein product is CSVEGHRSNYGYTF.

The CDR3 is CATGMAGPYEQYF. CDR3 bases: TGTGCCACCGGTATGGCGGGGCCCTACGAGCAGTACTTC. J is TRBJ2-7 and V is TRBV27, with a tentative D call TRBD2 (6 bases). V was shortened by 10 bases and J by 2 bases, with 15 bases between the two germline ends. The CDR3 spans 13 residues. Per germline, CDR1 MNHEY and CDR2 SMNVEV (reference sequence).

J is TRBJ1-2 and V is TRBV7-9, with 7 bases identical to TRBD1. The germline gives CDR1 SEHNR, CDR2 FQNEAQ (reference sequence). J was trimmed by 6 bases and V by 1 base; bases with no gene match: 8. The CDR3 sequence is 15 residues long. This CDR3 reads CASSLEDRRFNGYTF. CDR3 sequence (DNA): TGTGCCAGCAGCTTAGAGGACAGGAGGTTCAATGGCTACACCTTC.

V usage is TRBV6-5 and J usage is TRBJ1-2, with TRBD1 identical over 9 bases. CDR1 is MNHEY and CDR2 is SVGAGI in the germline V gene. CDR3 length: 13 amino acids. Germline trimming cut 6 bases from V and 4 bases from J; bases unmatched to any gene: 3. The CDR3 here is CASRNRGPYGYTF. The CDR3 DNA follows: TGTGCCAGCAGGAACAGGGGGCCCTATGGCTACACCTTC.

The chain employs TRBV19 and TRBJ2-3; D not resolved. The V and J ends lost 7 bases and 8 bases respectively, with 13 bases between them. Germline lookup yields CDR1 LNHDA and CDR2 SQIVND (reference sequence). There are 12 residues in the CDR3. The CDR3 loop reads CASNPAAGTQYF. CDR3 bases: TGTGCCAGTAACCCGGCGGCTGGTACGCAGTATTTT.

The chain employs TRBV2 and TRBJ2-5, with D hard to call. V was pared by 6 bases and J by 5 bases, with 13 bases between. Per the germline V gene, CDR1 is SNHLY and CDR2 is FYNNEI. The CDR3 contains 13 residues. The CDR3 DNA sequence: TGTGCCAGCAGAGTGGGCCCTCGGGAGACCCAGTACTTC. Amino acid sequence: CASRVGPRETQYF.

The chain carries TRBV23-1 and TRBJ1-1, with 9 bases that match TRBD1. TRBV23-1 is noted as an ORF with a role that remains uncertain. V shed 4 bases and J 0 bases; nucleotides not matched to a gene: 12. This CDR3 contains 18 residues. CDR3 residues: CASSLPGQGLKVNTEAFF. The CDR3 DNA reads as TGCGCCAGCAGTCTTCCGGGACAGGGCCTGAAGGTGAACACTGAAGCTTTCTTT.

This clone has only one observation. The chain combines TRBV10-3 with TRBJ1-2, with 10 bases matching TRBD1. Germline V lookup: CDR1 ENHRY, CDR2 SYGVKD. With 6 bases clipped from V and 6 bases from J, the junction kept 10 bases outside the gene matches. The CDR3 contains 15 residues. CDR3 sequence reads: CAIRTGTGEVDGYTF. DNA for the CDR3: TGTGCCATCAGAACCGGGACAGGGGAAGTGGATGGCTACACCTTC.

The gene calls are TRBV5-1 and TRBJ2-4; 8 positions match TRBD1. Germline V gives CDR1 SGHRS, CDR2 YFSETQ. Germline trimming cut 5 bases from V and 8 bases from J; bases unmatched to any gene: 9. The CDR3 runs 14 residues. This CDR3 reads CASRSKQGVDIQYF. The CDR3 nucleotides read TGCGCCAGCAGGTCAAAACAGGGGGTAGACATTCAGTACTTC.

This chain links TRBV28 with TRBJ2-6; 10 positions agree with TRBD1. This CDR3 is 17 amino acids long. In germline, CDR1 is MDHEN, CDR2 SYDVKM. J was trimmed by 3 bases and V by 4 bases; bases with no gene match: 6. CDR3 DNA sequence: TGTGCCAGCAGTTCATGGACAGGGGGGAATGGGGCCAACGTCCTGACTTTC. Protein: CASSSWTGGNGANVLTF.

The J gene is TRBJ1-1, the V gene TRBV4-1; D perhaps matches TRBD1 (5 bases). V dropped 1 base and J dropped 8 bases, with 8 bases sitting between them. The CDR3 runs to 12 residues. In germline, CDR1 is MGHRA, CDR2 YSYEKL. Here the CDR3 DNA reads TGCGCCAGCAGCCAAGCAGGGCTAGAAGCTTTCTTT. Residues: CASSQAGLEAFF.

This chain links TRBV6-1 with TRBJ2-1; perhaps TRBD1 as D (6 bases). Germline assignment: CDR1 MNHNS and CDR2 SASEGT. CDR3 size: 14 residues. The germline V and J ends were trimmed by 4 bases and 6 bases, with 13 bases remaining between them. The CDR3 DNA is TGTGCCAGCAGTGCTTCCAGGGGACCCAATGAGCAGTTCTTC. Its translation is CASSASRGPNEQFF.

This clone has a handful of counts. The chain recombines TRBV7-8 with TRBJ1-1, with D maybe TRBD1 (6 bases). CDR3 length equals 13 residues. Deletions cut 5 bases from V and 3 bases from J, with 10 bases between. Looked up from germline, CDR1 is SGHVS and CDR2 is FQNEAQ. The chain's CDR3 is CASSKRTDTEAFF. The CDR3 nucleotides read TGTGCCAGCAGCAAGAGGACAGACACTGAAGCTTTCTTT.

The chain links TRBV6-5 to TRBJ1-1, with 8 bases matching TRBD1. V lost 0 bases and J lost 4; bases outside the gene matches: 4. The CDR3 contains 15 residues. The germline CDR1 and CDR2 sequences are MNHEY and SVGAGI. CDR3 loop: CASSYSSRGPTEAFF. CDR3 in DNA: TGTGCCAGCAGTTACTCCTCCAGGGGGCCCACTGAAGCTTTCTTT.

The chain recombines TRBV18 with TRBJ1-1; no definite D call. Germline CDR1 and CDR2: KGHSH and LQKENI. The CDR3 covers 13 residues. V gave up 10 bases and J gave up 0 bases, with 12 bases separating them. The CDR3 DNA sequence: TGTGCCACCGTAGTTTCCATGAACACTGAAGCTTTCTTT. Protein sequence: CATVVSMNTEAFF.

Here the CDR3 DNA reads TGTGCCAGCAGTGAGGAAGGGGGGGCTGAAGCTTTCTTT. Amino acids: CASSEEGGAEAFF. The rearrangement links TRBV6-4 to TRBJ1-1; D may be TRBD1 (6 bases). Trimming removed 3 bases from V and 6 bases from J, with 11 bases in between. CDR1 and CDR2 (germline): MRHNA, SNTAGT. This CDR3 contains 13 residues.

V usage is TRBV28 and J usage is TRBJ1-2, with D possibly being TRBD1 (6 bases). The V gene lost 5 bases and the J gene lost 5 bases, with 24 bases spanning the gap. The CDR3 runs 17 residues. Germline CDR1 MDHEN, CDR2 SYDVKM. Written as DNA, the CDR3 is TGTGCCAGCAGTCGTCGGACAGACGCCTTTCAAACGTATGGCTACACCTTC. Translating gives CASSRRTDAFQTYGYTF.

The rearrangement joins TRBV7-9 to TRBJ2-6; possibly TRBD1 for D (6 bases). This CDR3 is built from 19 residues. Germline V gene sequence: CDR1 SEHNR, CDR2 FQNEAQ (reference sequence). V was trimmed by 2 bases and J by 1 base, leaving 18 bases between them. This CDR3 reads CASSLSTGQRLSGANVLTF. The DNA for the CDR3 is TGTGCCAGCAGCTTAAGTACCGGACAGCGACTTTCTGGGGCCAACGTCCTGACTTTC.

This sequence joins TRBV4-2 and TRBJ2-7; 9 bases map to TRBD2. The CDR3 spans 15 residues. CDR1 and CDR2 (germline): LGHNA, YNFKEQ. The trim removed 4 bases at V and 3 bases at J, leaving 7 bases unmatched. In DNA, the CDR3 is TGTGCCAGCAGCCCGAGCGGGGGGACCTTCTACGAGCAGTACTTC. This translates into CASSPSGGTFYEQYF.

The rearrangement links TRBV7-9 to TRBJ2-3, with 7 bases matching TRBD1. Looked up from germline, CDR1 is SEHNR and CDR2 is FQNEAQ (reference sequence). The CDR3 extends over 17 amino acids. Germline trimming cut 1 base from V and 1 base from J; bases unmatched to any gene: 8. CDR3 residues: CASSLGRAGTGTDTQYF. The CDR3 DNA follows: TGTGCCAGCAGCTTAGGCAGGGCAGGGACAGGCACAGATACGCAGTATTTT.

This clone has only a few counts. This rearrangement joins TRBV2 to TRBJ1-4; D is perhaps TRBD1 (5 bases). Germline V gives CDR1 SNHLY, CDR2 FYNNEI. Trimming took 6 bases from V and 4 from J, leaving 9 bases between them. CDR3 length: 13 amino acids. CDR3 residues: CASRTALNEKLFF. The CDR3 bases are TGTGCCAGCAGGACAGCCCTTAATGAAAAACTGTTTTTT.

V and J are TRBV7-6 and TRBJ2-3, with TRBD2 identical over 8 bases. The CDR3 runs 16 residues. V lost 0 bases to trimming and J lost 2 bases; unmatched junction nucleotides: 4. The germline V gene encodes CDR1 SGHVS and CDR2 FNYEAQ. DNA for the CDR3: TGTGCCAGCAGCTTAGCAGTAGCGGGGCCCACAGATACGCAGTATTTT. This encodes CASSLAVAGPTDTQYF.

The CDR3 DNA follows: TGTGCCAGCAGCGTAGACGGGACTCCGAGTAATTCACCCCTCCACTTT. Its translation: CASSVDGTPSNSPLHF. The chain combines TRBV9 with TRBJ1-6; D is possibly TRBD1 (5 bases). CDR3 size: 16 residues. V was trimmed by 0 bases and J by 6 bases, leaving 13 bases between them. Germline CDR1 is SGDLS and CDR2 is YYNGEE.

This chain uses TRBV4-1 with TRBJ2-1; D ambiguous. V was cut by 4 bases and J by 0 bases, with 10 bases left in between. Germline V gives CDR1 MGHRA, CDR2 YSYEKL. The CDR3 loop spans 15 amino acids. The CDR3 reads CASSPLDLSYNEQFF. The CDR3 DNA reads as TGCGCCAGCAGCCCACTCGATCTCTCCTACAATGAGCAGTTCTTC.

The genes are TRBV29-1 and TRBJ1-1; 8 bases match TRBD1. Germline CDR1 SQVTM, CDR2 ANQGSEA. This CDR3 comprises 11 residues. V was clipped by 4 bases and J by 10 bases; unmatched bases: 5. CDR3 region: CSVAHRGRAFF. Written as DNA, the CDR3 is TGCAGCGTTGCACACAGGGGGAGAGCTTTCTTT.

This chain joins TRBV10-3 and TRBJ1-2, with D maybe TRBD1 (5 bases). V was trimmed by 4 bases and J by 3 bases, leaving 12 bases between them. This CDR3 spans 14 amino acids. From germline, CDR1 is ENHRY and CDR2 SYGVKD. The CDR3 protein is CAISGGGLYYGYTF. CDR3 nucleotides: TGTGCCATCAGTGGGGGCGGACTATACTATGGCTACACCTTC.

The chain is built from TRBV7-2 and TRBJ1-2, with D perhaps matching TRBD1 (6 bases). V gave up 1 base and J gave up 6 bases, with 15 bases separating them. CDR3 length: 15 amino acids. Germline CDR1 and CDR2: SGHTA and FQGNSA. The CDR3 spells CASSLDVRGRNGYTF. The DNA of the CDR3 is TGTGCCAGCAGCTTAGATGTCAGGGGAAGGAATGGCTACACCTTC.

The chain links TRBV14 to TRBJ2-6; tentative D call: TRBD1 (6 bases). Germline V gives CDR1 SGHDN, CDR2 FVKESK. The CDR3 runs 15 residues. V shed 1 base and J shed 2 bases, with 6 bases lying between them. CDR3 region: CASSQAGAGANVLTF. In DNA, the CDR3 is TGTGCCAGCAGCCAAGCAGGGGCTGGGGCCAACGTCCTGACTTTC. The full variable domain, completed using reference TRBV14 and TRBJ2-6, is EAGVTQFPSHSVIEKGQTVTLRCDPISGHDNLYWYRRVMGKEIKFLLHFVKESKQDESGMPNNRFLAERTGGTYSTLKVQPAELEDSGVYFCASSQAGAGANVLTFGAGSRLTVL.